These 15 T cell receptor beta chains were all obtained from the same sample, sequenced in a study of cytomegalovirus exposure and HLA in healthy donors (dated by TCRdb to the late 2010s). Library preparation employed the immunoSEQ multiplex PCR assay. The multiplex PCR relied on a mix of 60 forward primers for TCR Vbeta segments and 13 reverse primers for TCR Jbeta segments. TCRdb mirrors the immuneACCESS table, restricted to in-frame sequences. Some clones are absent from its copies; in checked studies, under half trace to an unresolved V gene, and the reason for the others is unknown. The sample table lists over 150,000 clones, roughly 77% of them with a count of one. The ten biggest clones cover approximately 2.1% of the sample. The sample comprised PBMCs. Every receptor here comes from a woman younger than 35 in good health and CMV-seronegative.

The V call is TRBV9, the J call TRBJ2-1; TRBD2 agrees at 9 bases. The V gene end was trimmed by 3 bases and the J gene end by 2 bases; junction bases not matched to a gene: 12. CDR3 length: 18 amino acids. The germline CDR1 and CDR2 sequences are SGDLS and YYNGEE. CDR3 DNA: TGTGCCAGCAGCGCTCTAGGGGCACTAGCGGGCACCTACAATGAGCAGTTCTTC. Translating gives CASSALGALAGTYNEQFF.

This chain connects TRBV7-3 to TRBJ1-1, with D possibly TRBD1 on 6 matching bases. V was cut by 5 bases and J by 6 bases, with 13 bases left in between. The germline V gene encodes CDR1 SGHTA and CDR2 FQGTGA. The CDR3 is 13 amino acids. The CDR3 loop reads CASSGTGIPEAFF. The DNA of the CDR3 is TGTGCCAGCAGCGGCACAGGGATCCCTGAAGCTTTCTTT.

The chain links TRBV5-1 to TRBJ2-1; 12 positions match TRBD2. The CDR3 is made up of 16 amino acids. The germline V gene has CDR1 SGHRS and CDR2 YFSETQ. The J segment lost 4 bases and the V segment lost 2 bases, leaving 4 bases of the junction unmatched. This CDR3 is CASSFGLAGRYNEQFF. DNA of the CDR3: TGCGCCAGCAGCTTCGGACTAGCGGGGAGATACAATGAGCAGTTCTTC.

V gene TRBV2 combines with J gene TRBJ2-3; D is perhaps TRBD2 (5 bases). Germline V CDR1 and CDR2: SNHLY, FYNNEI. This CDR3 is 11 amino acids long. Between the trimmed V and J ends, which lost 4 bases and 13 bases, there was a span of 12 bases. The CDR3 DNA sequence: TGTGCCAGCAGTGTGGAGGAACGGGAGTATTTT. As protein: CASSVEEREYF.

This CDR3 reads CASSTRGENTEAFF. The CDR3 DNA follows: TGTGCCAGCAGCACCAGAGGAGAGAACACTGAAGCTTTCTTT. The chain combines TRBV9 with TRBJ1-1; D gene uncertain. The germline gives CDR1 SGDLS, CDR2 YYNGEE. The CDR3 totals 14 residues. V was shortened by 4 bases and J by 1 base, with 11 bases between the two germline ends.

This clone came up once. The chain employs TRBV10-3 and TRBJ1-5; weak D call: TRBD1 (6 bases). The CDR3 sequence is 15 residues long. Trimming left V 2 bases short and J 6 bases short, with 14 bases between. Germline V lookup: CDR1 ENHRY, CDR2 SYGVKD. CDR3 sequence (DNA): TGTGCCATCAGTGAGGCAGGTGGGGGCCCTCAGCCCCAGCATTTT. It encodes CAISEAGGGPQPQHF.

This chain links TRBV27 with TRBJ2-3; D might be TRBD2 (5 bases). The CDR3 is 14 residues long. Trimming shortened V by 10 bases and J by 0 bases, and 14 bases separated the two germline ends. In germline, CDR1 is MNHEY, CDR2 SMNVEV (reference sequence). DNA for the CDR3: TGTGCCACCCGTCGTCGAGGGAGCACAGATACGCAGTATTTT. Amino acids: CATRRRGSTDTQYF.

The chain has TRBV7-6 and TRBJ2-7, with 7 bases lining up with TRBD1. V dropped 5 bases and J dropped 4; count of bases not matched to a gene: 5. The germline CDR1 and CDR2 sequences are SGHVS and FNYEAQ. This CDR3 has 13 amino acids. The CDR3 spells CASSLGTAYEQYF. The CDR3 nucleotides are TGTGCCAGCAGCCTCGGGACAGCTTACGAGCAGTACTTC.

The chain combines TRBV2 with TRBJ2-7, with a weak D call TRBD2 (5 bases). The CDR3 extends over 17 amino acids. The germline gives CDR1 SNHLY, CDR2 FYNNEI. V dropped 4 bases and J dropped 0 bases, with 19 bases sitting between them. CDR3 bases: TGTGCCAGCAGTGGGGTCGGAGCGGCGTACAGCTCCTACGAGCAGTACTTC. This codes for CASSGVGAAYSSYEQYF. The whole variable domain, remainder taken from reference TRBV2 and TRBJ2-7, is EPEVTQTPSHQVTQMGQEVILRCVPISNHLYFYWYRQILGQKVEFLVSFYNNEISEKSEIFDDQFSVERPDGSNFTLKIRSTKLEDSAMYFCASSGVGAAYSSYEQYFGPGTRLTVT.

V is TRBV5-4 and J is TRBJ1-1; TRBD1 agrees at 7 bases. This CDR3 is 16 amino acids long. Germline lookup yields CDR1 SGHNT and CDR2 YYREEE (reference sequence). V trimming: 4 bases; J trimming: 3 bases; junction bases outside the gene matches: 12. The CDR3 coding sequence is TGTGCCAGCAGCACATGGGACAGCCGGCGGGACACTGAAGCTTTCTTT. Translation gives CASSTWDSRRDTEAFF.

The chain links TRBV5-1 to TRBJ1-2; no definite D call. V was pared by 0 bases and J by 4 bases, with 7 bases between. The CDR3 extends over 13 amino acids. Per germline, CDR1 SGHRS and CDR2 YFSETQ. DNA for the CDR3: TGCGCCAGCAGCTTGGTTAGTGGCTATGGCTACACCTTC. As protein: CASSLVSGYGYTF.

V is TRBV25-1 and J is TRBJ1-4; TRBD1 aligns across 10 bases. Germline assignment: CDR1 MGHDK and CDR2 SYGVNS. J gave up 6 bases and V 6 bases, and 4 bases lay outside the gene matches. This CDR3 is built from 14 residues. The CDR3 loop reads CASSLGTGDEKLFF. In DNA form, the CDR3 reads TGTGCCAGCAGCCTGGGGACAGGGGATGAAAAACTGTTTTTT.

The table lists this clone with a count of one. This sequence joins TRBV7-9 and TRBJ2-1; tentative D call: TRBD2 (7 bases). There are 15 residues in the CDR3. Between the trimmed V and J ends, which lost 5 bases and 5 bases, there was a span of 16 bases. Per germline, CDR1 SEHNR and CDR2 FQNEAQ (reference sequence). The CDR3 region is CASSPRGGANNEQFF. The CDR3 nucleotides read TGTGCCAGCAGCCCAAGGGGGGGGGCTAACAATGAGCAGTTCTTC.

The chain couples TRBV5-1 to TRBJ1-2; D remains ambiguous. The germline CDR1 and CDR2 sequences are SGHRS and YFSETQ. The CDR3 sequence is 15 residues long. V was clipped by 0 bases and J by 12 bases, with 21 bases between them. This CDR3 is CASSLGVDFLREDTF. CDR3 coding DNA: TGCGCCAGCAGCTTGGGGGTAGACTTTCTTAGAGAGGACACCTTC.

This clone was detected only once. In nucleotides, the CDR3 is TGTGCCAGTAGCCGGGACTCGGGCGCGCCTAATGAAAAACTGTTTTTT. It specifies CASSRDSGAPNEKLFF. V usage is TRBV19 and J usage is TRBJ1-4; D may be TRBD1 (5 bases). The CDR3 is made up of 16 amino acids. CDR1 is LNHDA and CDR2 is SQIVND in the germline V gene (reference sequence). The V end lost 6 bases, the J end lost 3 bases, and 17 bases lay between the germline ends.